These T cell receptor beta chains were read from a single sample in a study of blood T cell repertoires in COVID-19. Assay used: immunoSEQ multiplex PCR; TCRdb lists only in-frame clones, some missing. The sample lists approximately 130,000 clones, roughly three quarters occurring once. The sequenced material came from peripheral blood. All receptors come from a man aged 80 or over with acute or convalescent COVID-19. Both conserved end residues are trimmed from each CDR3.

>TRBJ2-7|TRBV6-6
ASSYFGGAGSEQY
>TRBJ2-7|TRBV18
ASSPPGTGGNEQY
>TRBJ1-1|TRBV3-1/TRBV3-2
ASRSLEARRTEAF
>TRBJ2-2|TRBV15
ATTNHRDRKNTGELF
>TRBJ1-4|TRBV7-9
ASSFGEVDGKLF
>TRBJ2-2|TRBV7-2
ASSLSGGAAGELF
>TRBJ2-2|TRBV6-5
ASRSDPTGTGELF
>TRBJ1-2|TRBV9
ASSSRVWGYT
>TRBJ2-7|TRBV6-5
ASSYERGGPYEQY
>TRBJ2-7|TRBV3-1/TRBV3-2
ASSQLSGGKQY
>TRBJ2-3|TRBV4-2
ASSQEASGDRVQY
>TRBJ2-5|TRBV3-1/TRBV3-2
ASSQDFASGRQETQY